This TCR beta chain is from a study of T cell responses to AZD1222 COVID-19 vaccine. Second-dose groups at about 4 or about 12 weeks were pooled. General observations from the study: White British donors predominated, females outnumbered males, and clonal diversity was possibly underestimated.

In its sample, this clone was seen once. The target antigen is unknown. Profiled with immunoSEQ multiplex PCR; TCRdb holds only in-frame clones, not every one. The sample includes about 180,000 clones, around nine tenths of them seen just once. Trimming stripped 0 bases from V and 6 bases from J, with 12 bases between. The CDR3 covers 14 residues. Per the germline V gene, CDR1 is LGHNA and CDR2 is YSLEER. J is TRBJ2-7 and V is TRBV4-3; D not certain. The origin of this receptor is an adult who received the AZD1222 COVID-19 vaccine. The sample in question was peripheral blood, obtained 28 days after the second AZD1222 dose. Here the CDR3 DNA reads TGCGCCAGCAGCCAAGACACCACAAGACGCGAGCAGTACTTC. It yields the protein CASSQDTTRREQYF.